The next 27 T cell receptor beta chains were all read from a single sample in a study of blood T cell repertoires in COVID-19. Data came from immunoSEQ multiplex PCR; TCRdb stores just in-frame clones and leaves some out. The table has roughly 150,000 clones, 75% to 85% seen once. Input material: peripheral blood. Receptors were obtained from a human donor in a cohort sampled during active COVID-19.

The chain uses TRBV2 and TRBJ2-4; 10 bases agree with TRBD2. CDR1 and CDR2 (germline): SNHLY, FYNNEI. With 8 bases clipped from V and 7 bases from J, the junction kept 8 bases outside the gene matches. This CDR3 region has 14 residues. Written as DNA, the CDR3 is TGTGCCAGCCATCTAGCGGGAGATATTAACATTCAGTACTTC. Amino acid sequence: CASHLAGDINIQYF.

This clone was detected a few times. The chain links TRBV7-9 to TRBJ2-4; possible D gene TRBD1, 5 bases. Germline values: CDR1 SEHNR, CDR2 FQNEAQ (reference sequence). With 1 base removed from V and 6 bases from J, the gap between germline ends came to 13 bases. The CDR3 length is 15 residues. In DNA form, the CDR3 reads TGTGCCAGCAGCTTAGGGAGCAGGGTGAGAAACATTCAGTACTTC. Its translation: CASSLGSRVRNIQYF. Based on the CDR3 plus reference TRBV7-9 and TRBJ2-4, the full variable domain is DTGVSQNPRHKITKRGQNVTFRCDPISEHNRLYWYRQTLGQGPEFLTYFQNEAQLEKSRLLSDRFSAERPKGSFSTLEIQRTEQGDSAMYLCASSLGSRVRNIQYFGAGTRLSVL.

The V call is TRBV2, the J call TRBJ1-2; D not resolved. The V gene lost 3 bases and the J gene lost 4 bases, with 3 bases spanning the gap. The CDR3 runs 11 residues. The germline V gene has CDR1 SNHLY and CDR2 FYNNEI. The CDR3 sequence is CASSDRYGYTF. The DNA of the CDR3 is TGTGCCAGCAGTGACCGCTATGGCTACACCTTC.

CDR3 loop: CATAARGNTEAFF. The DNA of the CDR3 is TGTGCCACCGCTGCGCGGGGGAACACTGAAGCTTTCTTT. The genes are TRBV24-1 and TRBJ1-1; D not resolved. CDR3 length: 13 amino acids. Germline V lookup: CDR1 KGHDR, CDR2 SFDVKD. V was clipped by 9 bases and J by 1 base, with 11 bases between them.

The chain links TRBV30 to TRBJ2-7; 7 bases agree with TRBD2. After removal of 5 bases from V and 5 bases from J, the junction contained 9 bases not matched to a gene. CDR3 length: 13 amino acids. From germline, CDR1 is GTSNPN and CDR2 SVGIG (reference sequence). This chain's CDR3 is CAWGRESSNEQYF. CDR3 nucleotides: TGTGCCTGGGGGAGGGAGAGTTCTAACGAGCAGTACTTC. The full variable domain, rest sourced from reference TRBV30 and TRBJ2-7, is SQTIHQWPATLVQPVGSPLSLECTVEGTSNPNLYWYRQAAGRGLQLLFYSVGIGQISSEVPQNLSASRPQDRQFILSSKKLLLSDSGFYLCAWGRESSNEQYFGPGTRLTVT.

The rearrangement uses TRBV6-6 and TRBJ2-5; D gene unclear. Trimming left V 7 bases short and J 2 bases short, with 14 bases between. The length of the CDR3 is 14 residues. The germline CDR1 and CDR2 sequences are MNHNY and SVGAGI (reference sequence). CDR3 residues: CASTLSRVQETQYF. The CDR3 nucleotides are TGTGCCAGCACCCTCTCACGGGTTCAAGAGACCCAGTACTTC.

The chain joins TRBV30 to TRBJ1-4; 8 bases map to TRBD1. This CDR3 is 12 amino acids long. V lost 8 bases and J lost 8; bases outside the gene matches: 7. Per the germline V gene, CDR1 is GTSNPN and CDR2 is SVGIG (reference sequence). CDR3: CAHRGGQEKLFF. The CDR3 bases are TGTGCCCACAGGGGGGGGCAGGAAAAACTGTTTTTT.

The V gene is TRBV4-1, the J gene TRBJ1-1; 9 bases map to TRBD1. With V trimmed by 1 base and J by 8 bases, 14 bases remained unmatched. This CDR3 spans 17 amino acids. Germline assignment: CDR1 MGHRA and CDR2 YSYEKL. The CDR3 DNA sequence: TGCGCCAGCAGCCAAGCCCGGGGACAGGGTGTGGGGGTCGAAGCTTTCTTT. This codes for CASSQARGQGVGVEAFF.

V usage is TRBV5-4 and J usage is TRBJ1-2; D is unclear. V lost 0 bases to trimming and J lost 0 bases, with 6 bases between them. This CDR3 has 14 residues. From germline, CDR1 is SGHNT and CDR2 YYREEE (reference sequence). DNA of the CDR3: TGTGCCAGCAGCTTGGTCGGGGCTAACTATGGCTACACCTTC. Its translation is CASSLVGANYGYTF.

The chain combines TRBV19 with TRBJ1-3, with D tentatively TRBD1 (5 bases). The CDR3 runs to 17 residues. Between the trimmed V and J ends, which lost 6 bases and 0 bases, there was a span of 18 bases. Per germline, CDR1 LNHDA and CDR2 SQIVND (reference sequence). DNA of the CDR3: TGTGCCAGTAGCGTATCGTCCCGGGGGAGCTCTGGAAACACCATATATTTT. Encoded protein: CASSVSSRGSSGNTIYF.

This clone came up once. This sequence joins TRBV12-3 or TRBV12-4 and TRBJ2-1; 8 bases align to TRBD2. V lost 2 bases to trimming and J lost 15 bases; unmatched junction nucleotides: 6. This CDR3 contains 12 residues. This CDR3 reads CASSLRGGSGFF. CDR3 coding DNA: TGTGCCAGCAGTTTACGGGGGGGGTCCGGGTTCTTC.

The table lists this clone with a count of one. V gene TRBV5-1 combines with J gene TRBJ1-1; D is unclear. The ends were cut back, 3 bases at V and 1 base at J, with 13 bases in the middle. The CDR3 is 15 amino acids. From germline, CDR1 is SGHRS and CDR2 YFSETQ. The CDR3 loop reads CASSYWGRGNTEAFF. The CDR3 DNA is TGCGCCAGCAGCTATTGGGGTCGGGGGAACACTGAAGCTTTCTTT.

The chain carries TRBV7-2 and TRBJ1-5; 10 bases are a match to TRBD1. Germline values: CDR1 SGHTA, CDR2 FQGNSA. The CDR3 totals 15 residues. V was pared by 3 bases and J by 4 bases, with 3 bases of the junction left unmatched. The DNA of the CDR3 is TGTGCCAGCAGCTTTGGACAGGGGGGGAATCAGCCCCAGCATTTT. Residues: CASSFGQGGNQPQHF.

The chain has TRBV19 and TRBJ2-4; TRBD1 is a possible D gene (6 bases). CDR3 length equals 13 residues. V gave up 7 bases and J gave up 5 bases, with 12 bases separating them. Germline V gene lookup returns CDR1 LNHDA and CDR2 SQIVND (reference sequence). CDR3 residues: CASTPAGENIQYF. Written as DNA, the CDR3 is TGTGCCAGTACCCCGGCAGGGGAAAACATTCAGTACTTC. The variable domain in full, completed from reference TRBV19 and TRBJ2-4, reads DGGITQSPKYLFRKEGQNVTLSCEQNLNHDAMYWYRQDPGQGLRLIYYSQIVNDFQKGDIAEGYSVSREKKESFPLTVTSAQKNPTAFYLCASTPAGENIQYFGAGTRLSVL.

The chain links TRBV14 to TRBJ2-1; D might be TRBD1 (6 bases). The CDR3 length is 13 residues. Per germline, CDR1 SGHDN and CDR2 FVKESK. V lost 2 bases and J 9 bases, leaving 11 bases between the germline ends. This CDR3 is CASSQTGWREQFF. The DNA of the CDR3 is TGTGCCAGCAGCCAAACAGGGTGGCGTGAGCAGTTCTTC. Using reference TRBV14 and TRBJ2-1 for the parts outside the CDR3, the full variable domain is EAGVTQFPSHSVIEKGQTVTLRCDPISGHDNLYWYRRVMGKEIKFLLHFVKESKQDESGMPNNRFLAERTGGTYSTLKVQPAELEDSGVYFCASSQTGWREQFFGPGTRLTVL.

The rearrangement joins TRBV7-6 to TRBJ2-2, with TRBD1 matching over 9 bases. The V gene's germline CDR1 is SGHVS and CDR2 FNYEAQ. The CDR3 is 15 residues long. Trimming took 3 bases from V and 5 from J; bases not matched to a gene: 4. The CDR3 loop is CASSLGQGMTGELFF. The DNA for the CDR3 is TGTGCCAGCAGCTTGGGACAGGGAATGACCGGGGAGCTGTTTTTT.

The V and J genes are TRBV11-2 and TRBJ2-3; D perhaps matches TRBD2 (7 bases). Deletions cut 3 bases from V and 0 bases from J, with 10 bases between. CDR1 and CDR2 (germline): SGHAT, FQNNGV. CDR3 length: 15 amino acids. Here the CDR3 reads CASSLGGGSTDTQYF. CDR3 bases: TGTGCCAGCAGCTTGGGGGGGGGCAGCACAGATACGCAGTATTTT.

In its sample, this clone was seen once. CDR3 sequence: CATSRVESGTGELFF. The CDR3 nucleotides read TGTGCCACCAGCAGAGTGGAGAGCGGAACCGGGGAGCTGTTTTTT. The chain uses TRBV15 and TRBJ2-2, with D perhaps matching TRBD2 (5 bases). The CDR3 runs 15 residues. V was shortened by 1 base and J by 5 bases, with 11 bases between the two germline ends. Germline lookup yields CDR1 LNHNV and CDR2 YYDKDF (reference sequence).

This sequence joins TRBV2 and TRBJ2-3, with 7 bases aligning to TRBD2. This CDR3 is 15 amino acids long. The V segment lost 6 bases and the J segment 0 bases; nucleotides outside the gene matches: 6. Germline CDR1 SNHLY, CDR2 FYNNEI. This CDR3 reads CASSLTSASTDTQYF. The CDR3 DNA reads as TGTGCCAGCAGCCTCACTAGCGCTAGCACAGATACGCAGTATTTT. Using reference TRBV2 and TRBJ2-3 for the parts outside the CDR3, the full variable domain is EPEVTQTPSHQVTQMGQEVILRCVPISNHLYFYWYRQILGQKVEFLVSFYNNEISEKSEIFDDQFSVERPDGSNFTLKIRSTKLEDSAMYFCASSLTSASTDTQYFGPGTRLTVL.

J is TRBJ2-7 and V is TRBV6-2 or TRBV6-3, with 7 nucleotides matching TRBD1. Germline assignment: CDR1 MNHEY and CDR2 SVGEGT. The CDR3 consists of 14 residues. The ends lost 5 bases at V and 1 base at J; junction bases unmatched: 5. In DNA form, the CDR3 reads TGTGCCAGCAGTCGCCCAGGGGGTTCCTACGAGCAGTACTTC. This codes for CASSRPGGSYEQYF.

J is TRBJ1-2 and V is TRBV4-3; the match to TRBD1 covers 8 bases. Germline V CDR1 and CDR2: LGHNA, YSLEER. V lost 4 bases and J lost 7; bases outside the gene matches: 11. CDR3 length equals 15 residues. CDR3 DNA sequence: TGCGCCAGCAGCCCTTATCCACACGGGACAGGTGGCTACACCTTC. This encodes CASSPYPHGTGGYTF.

This chain joins TRBV4-3 and TRBJ2-3; D perhaps matches TRBD2 (5 bases). Germline V gene lookup returns CDR1 LGHNA and CDR2 YSLEER. CDR3 length: 15 amino acids. V was shortened by 1 base and J by 4 bases, with 12 bases between the two germline ends. CDR3 protein: CASSQAASSADTQYF. The CDR3 nucleotides read TGCGCCAGCAGCCAAGCGGCTAGCAGTGCAGATACGCAGTATTTT.

The chain carries TRBV5-4 and TRBJ2-3; D perhaps matches TRBD2 (6 bases). Germline assignment: CDR1 SGHNT and CDR2 YYREEE (reference sequence). The CDR3 has 12 residues. The germline V and J ends were trimmed by 7 bases and 4 bases, with 10 bases remaining between them. This chain's CDR3 is CASAGLADTQYF. CDR3 DNA: TGTGCCAGCGCGGGGTTGGCAGATACGCAGTATTTT.

The chain couples TRBV11-2 to TRBJ1-5, with D maybe TRBD1 (6 bases). The CDR3 runs 15 residues. V dropped 1 base and J dropped 6 bases, with 13 bases sitting between them. Germline V gene data show CDR1 as SGHAT and CDR2 as FQNNGV. CDR3 protein: CASSLASGGGQPQHF. Here the CDR3 DNA reads TGTGCCAGCAGCTTAGCGTCGGGGGGCGGTCAGCCCCAGCATTTT.

J is TRBJ2-2 and V is TRBV11-2, with D maybe TRBD2 (5 bases). Per germline, CDR1 SGHAT and CDR2 FQNNGV. With 0 bases removed from V and 7 bases from J, the gap between germline ends came to 6 bases. The CDR3 totals 13 residues. The chain's CDR3 is CASSLEGGGELFF. The CDR3 bases are TGTGCCAGCAGCTTAGAAGGAGGCGGGGAGCTGTTTTTT.

There are many counts of this clone. The rearrangement joins TRBV6-1 to TRBJ2-5, with 9 nucleotides matching TRBD2. Germline V gene sequence: CDR1 MNHNS, CDR2 SASEGT. The CDR3 sequence is 19 residues long. J was trimmed by 4 bases and V by 0 bases; bases with no gene match: 15. In nucleotides, the CDR3 is TGTGCCAGCAGTGAAGCGGCCCACAGCGGGAGGTATAGGAGAGAGACCCAGTACTTC. Its translation is CASSEAAHSGRYRRETQYF.

This clone was seen at least ten times. The CDR3 DNA is TGCGCCAGCAGCCAACGTCTAGGCTACAATGAGCAGTTCTTC. Protein sequence: CASSQRLGYNEQFF. This sequence joins TRBV4-3 and TRBJ2-1; no clear D gene. This CDR3 region has 14 residues. Trimming shortened V by 2 bases and J by 3 bases, and 8 bases separated the two germline ends. CDR1 and CDR2 from the germline V gene are LGHNA and YSLEER.